A selection of T cell receptor beta chains follows, all from one sample in a study of blood T cell repertoires in COVID-19. Repertoires were generated with immunoSEQ multiplex PCR, while TCRdb's copy carries only in-frame clones and drops some. The data hold about 200,000 clones, with 70% to 90% observed a single time. Sequencing input: peripheral blood. These receptors all stem from a woman in her seventies with acute or convalescent COVID-19. Both conserved end residues are part of each CDR3. The D gene is left open where the match is weak. Where a row states a size, it is once, few, many or the class of an expanded clone; other rows omit it.

CDR3nt: TGTGCCATCAGTGCCCTCCCCTTCGTAGCGGGAAATGAGCAGTTCTTC; CDR3aa: CAISALPFVAGNEQFF; d_gene: TRBD2; abundance: -; v_gene: TRBV10-3; j_gene: TRBJ2-1
CDR3nt: TGTGCCAGCAGTTCCCCGGGGTCATCAAGATATGGCTACACCTTC; CDR3aa: CASSSPGSSRYGYTF; d_gene: -; abundance: -; v_gene: TRBV28; j_gene: TRBJ1-2
CDR3nt: TGTGCCAGCAGCTCCACAGGGGGTAACACCGGGGAGCTGTTTTTT; CDR3aa: CASSSTGGNTGELFF; d_gene: TRBD1; abundance: -; v_gene: TRBV11-3; j_gene: TRBJ2-2
CDR3nt: TGTGCCAGCAGTTTCCAGGGGAGCACTGAAGCTTTCTTT; CDR3aa: CASSFQGSTEAFF; d_gene: -; abundance: -; v_gene: TRBV28; j_gene: TRBJ1-1
CDR3nt: TGTGCCAGCAGCGTTCGGGACAAGAACACTGAAGCTTTCTTT; CDR3aa: CASSVRDKNTEAFF; d_gene: -; abundance: -; v_gene: TRBV3-1/TRBV3-2; j_gene: TRBJ1-1
CDR3nt: TGCGCCAGCAGCTTGGTTGCCGGAGTGGGGACCCAGTACTTC; CDR3aa: CASSLVAGVGTQYF; d_gene: -; abundance: -; v_gene: TRBV5-1; j_gene: TRBJ2-5
CDR3nt: TGTGCCAGCAGCCAAGATGTGGGGGCAGGGAACCACGAGCAGTACTTC; CDR3aa: CASSQDVGAGNHEQYF; d_gene: -; abundance: -; v_gene: TRBV3-1/TRBV3-2; j_gene: TRBJ2-7
CDR3nt: TGCGCCAGCAGCCCGAACAGGGTCGGCTACACCTTC; CDR3aa: CASSPNRVGYTF; d_gene: -; abundance: -; v_gene: TRBV10-1; j_gene: TRBJ1-2
CDR3nt: TGTGCCACCAGTGCCCCGGGTACAGATACGCAGTATTTT; CDR3aa: CATSAPGTDTQYF; d_gene: -; abundance: -; v_gene: TRBV24-1; j_gene: TRBJ2-3
CDR3nt: TGTGCCAGCAGCAGAACCGGACAGGGCGGGCAGTACTTC; CDR3aa: CASSRTGQGGQYF; d_gene: TRBD1; abundance: -; v_gene: TRBV28; j_gene: TRBJ2-7
CDR3nt: TGTGCCAGCAGTTACTCGACCCCGGGCGGGAATTCACCCCTCCACTTT; CDR3aa: CASSYSTPGGNSPLHF; d_gene: -; abundance: -; v_gene: TRBV6-5; j_gene: TRBJ1-6
CDR3nt: TGCGCCAGCAGCTTGGACACAGGAAAACTTAACCCGTATGGCTACACCTTC; CDR3aa: CASSLDTGKLNPYGYTF; d_gene: -; abundance: -; v_gene: TRBV5-1; j_gene: TRBJ1-2
CDR3nt: TGTGCCAGCAGCCTTTACGGACAGACTAACTATGGCTACACCTTC; CDR3aa: CASSLYGQTNYGYTF; d_gene: -; abundance: once; v_gene: TRBV3-1/TRBV3-2; j_gene: TRBJ1-2
CDR3nt: TGCAGCGTTGACCCTACAGGGGGAAGCGGCTACACCTTC; CDR3aa: CSVDPTGGSGYTF; d_gene: TRBD1; abundance: -; v_gene: TRBV29-1; j_gene: TRBJ1-2
CDR3nt: TGTGCCAGCAGCTTTCTAGCGGGAGGTATAGATACGCAGTATTTT; CDR3aa: CASSFLAGGIDTQYF; d_gene: TRBD2; abundance: -; v_gene: TRBV7-2; j_gene: TRBJ2-3
CDR3nt: TGTGCCAGCAGTTTGAGGAGCGGACCGACCTACGAGCAGTACTTC; CDR3aa: CASSLRSGPTYEQYF; d_gene: -; abundance: -; v_gene: TRBV27; j_gene: TRBJ2-7
CDR3nt: TGTGCCAGTAGTCTCCAAACAGGGCGCGAGACCCAGTACTTC; CDR3aa: CASSLQTGRETQYF; d_gene: -; abundance: -; v_gene: TRBV19; j_gene: TRBJ2-5